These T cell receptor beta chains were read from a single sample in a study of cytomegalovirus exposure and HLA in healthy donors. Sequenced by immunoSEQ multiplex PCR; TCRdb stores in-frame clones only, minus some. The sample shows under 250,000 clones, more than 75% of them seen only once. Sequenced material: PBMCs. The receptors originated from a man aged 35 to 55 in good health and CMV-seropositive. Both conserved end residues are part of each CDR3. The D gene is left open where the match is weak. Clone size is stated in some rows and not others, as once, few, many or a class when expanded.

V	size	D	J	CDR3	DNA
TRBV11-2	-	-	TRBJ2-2	CASSFVRGSTGELFF	TGTGCCAGCAGCTTCGTTCGAGGGAGTACAGGGGAGCTGTTTTTT
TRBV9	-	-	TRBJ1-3	CASSVGQEGNTIYF	TGTGCCAGCAGCGTAGGGCAGGAAGGAAACACCATATATTTT
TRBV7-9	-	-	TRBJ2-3	CASSLAIQGTDTQYF	TGTGCCAGCAGCTTAGCGATCCAGGGCACAGATACGCAGTATTTT
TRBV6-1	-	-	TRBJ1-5	CASSVTENSNQPQHF	TGTGCCAGCAGTGTGACAGAGAATAGCAATCAGCCCCAGCATTTT
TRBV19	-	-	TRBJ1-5	CASTTRGGTAGGQPQHF	TGTGCCAGTACCACCAGGGGTGGGACGGCGGGGGGTCAGCCCCAGCATTTT
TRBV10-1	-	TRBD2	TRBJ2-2	CASSTGTSGTGELFF	TGCGCCAGCAGTACCGGGACTAGCGGCACCGGGGAGCTGTTTTTT
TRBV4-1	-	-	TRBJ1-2	CASSPHPSTDNYGYTF	TGCGCCAGCAGCCCGCATCCAAGTACAGATAACTATGGCTACACCTTC
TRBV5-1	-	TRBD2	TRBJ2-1	CASGRDGLHNEQFF	TGCGCCAGCGGGAGGGACGGACTTCACAATGAGCAGTTCTTC
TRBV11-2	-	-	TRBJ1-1	CASSLGQMNTEAFF	TGTGCCAGCAGCTTAGGCCAGATGAACACTGAAGCTTTCTTT
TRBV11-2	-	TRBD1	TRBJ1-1	CASSSDREDEAFF	TGTGCCAGCAGCTCGGACAGGGAAGATGAAGCTTTCTTT
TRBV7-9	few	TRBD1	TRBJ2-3	CASSFRTGSADTQYF	TGTGCCAGCAGCTTCCGGACAGGGAGCGCAGATACGCAGTATTTT
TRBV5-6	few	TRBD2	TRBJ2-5	CASSFPSGFKETQYF	TGTGCCAGCAGCTTCCCTAGCGGGTTTAAAGAGACCCAGTACTTC
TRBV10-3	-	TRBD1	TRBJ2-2	CAISEERTGDIGELFF	TGTGCCATCAGTGAAGAACGCACAGGGGATATCGGGGAGCTGTTTTTT
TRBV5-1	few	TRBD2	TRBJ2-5	CASSLGGGETQYF	TGCGCCAGCAGCTTGGGGGGGGGAGAGACCCAGTACTTC
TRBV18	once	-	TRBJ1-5	CASSPAGRVSNQPQHF	TGTGCCAGCTCACCAGCGGGAAGGGTTAGCAATCAGCCCCAGCATTTT
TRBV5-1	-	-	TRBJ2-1	CASSRLGDSSSYNEQFF	TGCGCCAGCAGCCGTCTTGGCGACTCTAGCTCCTACAATGAGCAGTTCTTC
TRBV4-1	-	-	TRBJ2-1	CASSQGRADEQFF	TGCGCCAGCAGCCAAGGCAGGGCCGATGAGCAGTTCTTC
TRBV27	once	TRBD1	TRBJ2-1	CASSWTGLRDEQFF	TGTGCCAGCAGCTGGACAGGTCTGAGGGATGAGCAGTTCTTC
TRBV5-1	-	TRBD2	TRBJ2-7	CASSSQARTSAYEQYF	TGCGCCAGCAGCTCGCAGGCTCGGACTAGCGCCTACGAGCAGTACTTC
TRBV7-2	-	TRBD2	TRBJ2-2	CASSLWGRAIGELFF	TGTGCCAGCAGCTTATGGGGGAGGGCCATCGGGGAGCTGTTTTTT
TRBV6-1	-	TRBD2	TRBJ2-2	CASSEMAGGTGELFF	TGTGCCAGCAGTGAAATGGCGGGAGGTACCGGGGAGCTGTTTTTT
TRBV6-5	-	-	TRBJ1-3	CASQRPEPGNTIYF	TGTGCCAGCCAACGTCCAGAACCTGGAAACACCATATATTTT
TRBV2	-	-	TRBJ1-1	CASSATGNTEAFF	TGTGCCAGCAGTGCGACAGGGAACACTGAAGCTTTCTTT
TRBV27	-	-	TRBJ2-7	CASSLSTGYEQYF	TGTGCCAGCAGTTTATCGACAGGCTACGAGCAGTACTTC
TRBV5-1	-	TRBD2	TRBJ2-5	CASSLGLAGGPSEETQYF	TGCGCCAGCAGCCTGGGCTTAGCGGGAGGGCCGTCGGAAGAGACCCAGTACTTC
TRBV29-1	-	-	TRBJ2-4	CSVALLAKNIQYF	TGCAGCGTTGCTCTTTTAGCCAAAAACATTCAGTACTTC
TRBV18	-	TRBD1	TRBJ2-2	CASSGTGTNTGELFF	TGTGCCAGCTCCGGGACAGGGACGAACACCGGGGAGCTGTTTTTT
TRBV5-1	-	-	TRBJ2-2	CASRQRAGNTGELFF	TGCGCCAGCAGGCAGCGGGCCGGGAACACCGGGGAGCTGTTTTTT
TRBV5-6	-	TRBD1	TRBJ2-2	CASSSTGDTGELFF	TGTGCCAGCAGCTCGACAGGGGACACCGGGGAGCTGTTTTTT
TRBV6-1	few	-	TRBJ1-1	CASNKQGSTEAFF	TGTGCCAGCAACAAACAGGGAAGCACTGAAGCTTTCTTT